Included here is one T cell receptor (beta chain) sequence, with context. The antigen is unknown. TCRdb reanalyzed the 5' RACE reads, giving one entry per CDR3 protein sequence and no DNA. The table for this sample gives 93,000 or so distinct CDR3 sequences. There are 15 residues in the CDR3. Per germline, CDR1 KGHSH and CDR2 LQKENI. This entry belongs to a study of monozygotic twins with inflammatory bowel disease. Study-wide results and caveats: Those with IBD had lower TCRbeta diversity (inverse Simpson) than their healthy co-twins did. The existence of one strong signal or clonotype linked to IBD lacked support. IBD patients share fewer clonotypes with other people than healthy twins do, especially with disease activity.

Each donor supplied under 3 ml of blood. The sample was blood. This chain uses TRBV18 with TRBJ1-4; TCRdb's D call, TRBD1, is unchecked because there is no DNA. This TCR derives from a human donor with ulcerative colitis or Crohn's disease, or a healthy co-twin of an affected twin (not recorded which). CDR3 amino acids: CASSTTFGPGEKLFF.